This TCR beta chain came from a study of spatial heterogeneity in lung cancer. The wider study: The study consistently detected more beta-chain than alpha-chain sequences.

This clonotype was picked up many times. This CDR3 spans 15 amino acids. V lost 4 bases to trimming and J lost 3 bases; unmatched junction nucleotides: 2. The germline gives CDR1 MNHEY, CDR2 SMNVEV (reference sequence). The time point is: sample taken at primary tumor resection. Tumor, nontumor lung or frozen PBMC supplied whole RNA, sequenced without sorting. The donors, 72 patients with untreated early-stage non-small cell lung cancer, provided the samples. MiXCR, applied by TCRdb to the 5' RACE reads, yields one record per CDR3 protein. The sample has about 92,000 distinct CDR3 sequences; over 9.5% are singletons.

The chain uses TRBV27 and TRBJ2-1; 11 nucleotides match TRBD2. Specimen: PBMCs, collected at surgery. The sequence derives from a male donor with early-stage non-small cell lung cancer. The CDR3 protein is CASSSGLAVYNEQFF. In nucleotides, the CDR3 is TGTGCCAGCAGTTCGGGACTAGCGGTCTACAATGAGCAGTTCTTC.